Here is one T cell receptor beta chain with its context. As yet, its antigen is unknown. This CDR3 comprises 16 residues. V shed 0 bases and J shed 5 bases, with 14 bases lying between them. Germline V gene sequence: CDR1 MGHRA, CDR2 YSYEKL. This specimen belongs to a study of siplizumab effects on memory and regulatory T cells. Study-level findings and limits: Naive T cells, seemingly more diverse than memory cells, seemed major alloresponse contributors.

Sequencing was performed with immunoSEQ multiplex PCR; in TCRdb, only in-frame clones are kept and a portion is missing. The table has 92,000 or so clones, 75% to 90% seen once. Material for sequencing was CD4+ T cells sorted from blood. This TCR derives from a human donor in good health. This chain links TRBV4-1 with TRBJ1-5; TRBD1 might be the D (5 bases). The CDR3 protein is CASSQEGQQGHQPQHF. The CDR3 DNA is TGCGCCAGCAGCCAAGAGGGGCAGCAGGGACATCAGCCCCAGCATTTT.